This record concerns one T cell receptor (beta chain) sequence. The sample is drawn from a study of blood T cells in healthy people across ages. Healthy Caucasian individuals from Russia aged roughly 6 to 100 served as donors. PCR was performed a second time for roughly 6 to 12 cycles using a sample-barcoded 5' primer and a J-beta primer mix. A single record per CDR3 protein comes from TCRdb applying MiXCR to the 5' RACE reads. The sample has about 1.8 million distinct CDR3 sequences, around 48% seen once. With 5 bases removed from V and 0 bases from J, the gap between germline ends came to 13 bases. Per germline, CDR1 MDHEN and CDR2 SYDVKM. CDR3 length equals 15 residues.

The V call is TRBV28, the J call TRBJ1-2; D is perhaps TRBD1 (5 bases). The source of this sequence is a woman between 35 and 50 years old in good health. Source material: blood. The CDR3 bases are TGTGCCAGCAGTGGGGCGTTTGAGTCTAACTATGGCTACACCTTC. Protein product: CASSGAFESNYGYTF.